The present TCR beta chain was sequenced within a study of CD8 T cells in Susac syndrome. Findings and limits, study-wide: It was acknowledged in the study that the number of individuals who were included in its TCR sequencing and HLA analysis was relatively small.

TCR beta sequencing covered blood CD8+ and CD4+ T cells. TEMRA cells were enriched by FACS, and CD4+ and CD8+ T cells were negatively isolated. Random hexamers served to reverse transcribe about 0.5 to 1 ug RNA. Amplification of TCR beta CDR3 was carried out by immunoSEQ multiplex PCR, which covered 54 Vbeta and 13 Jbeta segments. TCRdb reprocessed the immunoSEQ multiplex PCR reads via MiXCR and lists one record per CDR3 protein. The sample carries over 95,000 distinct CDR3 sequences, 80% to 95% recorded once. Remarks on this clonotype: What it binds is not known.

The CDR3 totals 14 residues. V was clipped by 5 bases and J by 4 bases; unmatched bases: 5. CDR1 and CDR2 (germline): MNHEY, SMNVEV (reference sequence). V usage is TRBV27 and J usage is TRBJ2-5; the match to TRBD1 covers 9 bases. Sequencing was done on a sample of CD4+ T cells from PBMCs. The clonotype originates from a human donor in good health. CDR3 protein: CASSPGTGIETQYF. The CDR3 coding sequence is TGTGCCAGCAGTCCTGGGACAGGGATAGAGACCCAGTACTTC.